This record covers a single T cell receptor (beta chain). Its antigen is unidentified. Healthy Caucasian individuals from Russia aged about 6 to 95 were enrolled as donors. The data are from a study of blood T cells in healthy people across ages. A J-beta primer mix and a sample-barcoded 5' primer were used in a second PCR of about 6 to 12 cycles. Every single cDNA molecule received a tag from a template-switch adaptor with 12 random nucleotides. TCRdb reanalysed the 5' RACE reads using MiXCR and keeps one entry per CDR3 protein. The sample carries 1.8 million or so distinct CDR3 sequences, about 39% recorded once. The CDR3 has 14 residues. V dropped 4 bases and J dropped 6 bases, with 10 bases sitting between them. Study-wide findings and caveats: Unsorted PBMCs blocked a conclusive comparison of naive and antigen-experienced cells. Among long-lived donors, naive CD4+ cells were more numerous and diversity higher than in aged donors.

Material: blood. The clonotype was recovered from a human donor in good health. The V and J genes are TRBV12-3 or TRBV12-4 and TRBJ1-6; D is unclear. The CDR3 is CASSWSSSNSPLHF. The CDR3 DNA reads TGTGCCAGCAGTTGGTCCAGTAGTAATTCACCCCTCCACTTT.